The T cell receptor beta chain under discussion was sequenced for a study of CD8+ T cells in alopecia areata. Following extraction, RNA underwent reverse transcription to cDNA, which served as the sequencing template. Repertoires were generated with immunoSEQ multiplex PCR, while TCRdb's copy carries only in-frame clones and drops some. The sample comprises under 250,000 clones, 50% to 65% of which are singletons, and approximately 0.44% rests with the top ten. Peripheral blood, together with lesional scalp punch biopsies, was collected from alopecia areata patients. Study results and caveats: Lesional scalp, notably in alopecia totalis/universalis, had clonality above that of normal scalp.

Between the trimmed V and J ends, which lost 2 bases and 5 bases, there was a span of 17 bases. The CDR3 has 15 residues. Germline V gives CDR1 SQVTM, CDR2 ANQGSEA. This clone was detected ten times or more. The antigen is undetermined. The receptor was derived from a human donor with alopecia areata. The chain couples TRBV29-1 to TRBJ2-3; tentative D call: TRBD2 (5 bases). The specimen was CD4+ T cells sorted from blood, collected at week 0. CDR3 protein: CSVEPADWGEDTQYF. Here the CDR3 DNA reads TGCAGCGTTGAACCAGCGGACTGGGGAGAAGATACGCAGTATTTT.